This TCR beta chain derives from a study of OX40 agonist ivuxolimab in advanced cancers. Generated by immunoSEQ multiplex PCR, the TCRdb table keeps only in-frame clones and is missing some. This sample has about 41,000 clones; approximately 80% occur once, and the top ten carry approximately 2.6%. V shed 3 bases and J shed 0 bases, with 3 bases lying between them. The CDR3 has 12 residues. Germline V gives CDR1 SGHRS, CDR2 YFSETQ. The source is an adult with an advanced solid tumor such as melanoma, head and neck, liver or kidney cancer. Sequences were derived from CD4+ or CD8+ T cells sorted from blood, sampled in a trial of the OX40 agonist ivuxolimab. The rearrangement joins TRBV5-1 to TRBJ2-5; D not resolved. The CDR3 sequence: CASSSYQETQYF. CDR3 nucleotides: TGCGCCAGCAGCTCCTACCAAGAGACCCAGTACTTC.